The sequence of this T cell receptor beta chain was determined in a study of shared clonotypes between healthy human individuals. About the study: The donors, a couple of women and three men, were aged 18 to 49.

Partitioning of CD4+ cells yielded a CD45RA+ naive subset and a CD45RA-negative memory subset. Regarding the study as a whole: Sampling covered nothing but blood. Tissue TCR repertoires likely differ from those found in blood.

Data came from immunoSEQ multiplex PCR; TCRdb stores just in-frame clones and leaves some out. Of 2.3 million or so clones in the sample, 85% to 95% were seen once. Details on this clone: Its antigen is currently unknown.

CDR3 length: 15 amino acids. The V end was cut by 8 bases, the J end by 2 bases, with 17 bases between. The germline CDR1 and CDR2 sequences are SGHRS and YFSETQ. The chain employs TRBV5-1 and TRBJ1-5; D is ambiguous. This sequence was found in a man younger than 30 in good health. Some clones in this sample may be carry-over from other donors' samples. The sequenced sample was naive CD4+ T cells from PBMCs. Subset here: CD45RA+ positively selected. CDR3 amino acids: CASSPDGNGNQPQHF. In DNA form, the CDR3 reads TGCGCCAGTTCGCCAGACGGTAATGGCAATCAGCCCCAGCATTTT.